Below are 12 T cell receptor beta chains sequenced from a single sample in a study of neurological immune-mediated disorders. Each CDR3 protein gets one entry after TCRdb re-called the 5' RACE reads with MiXCR. This sample has around 70,000 distinct CDR3 sequences, with about 5.1% found just once. Material: PBMCs. Receptor source: a woman between 65 and 79 years old with multiple sclerosis.

This clonotype was seen repeatedly, ten times or more. This chain connects TRBV6-6 to TRBJ2-2; 11 bases agree with TRBD2. CDR3 length equals 16 residues. Germline assignment: CDR1 MNHNY and CDR2 SVGAGI (reference sequence). Unmatched junction bases numbered 3, after V lost 5 bases and J lost 1 base. The CDR3 loop reads CASSPLAGGNTGELFF. In DNA form, the CDR3 reads TGTGCCAGCAGTCCGCTAGCGGGAGGGAACACCGGGGAGCTGTTTTTT.

Ten or more counts support this clonotype. The genes are TRBV5-1 and TRBJ2-7; TRBD2 agrees at 8 bases. Trimming at V came to 4 bases and at J to 2 bases, leaving 5 bases not matched to a gene. This CDR3 contains 14 residues. Germline V gene lookup returns CDR1 SGHRS and CDR2 YFSETQ. Here the CDR3 reads CASSISGIPYEQYF. CDR3 sequence (DNA): TGCGCCAGCAGCATTAGCGGGATACCCTACGAGCAGTACTTC. The full variable domain, with the rest looked up from reference TRBV5-1 and TRBJ2-7, is KAGVTQTPRYLIKTRGQQVTLSCSPISGHRSVSWYQQTPGQGLQFLFEYFSETQRNKGNFPGRFSGRQFSNSRSEMNVSTLELGDSALYLCASSISGIPYEQYFGPGTRLTVT.

This clonotype was observed at least ten times. V usage is TRBV5-1 and J usage is TRBJ1-4; 8 bases are shared with TRBD1. Germline V CDR1 and CDR2: SGHRS, YFSETQ. V lost 4 bases to trimming and J lost 8 bases; unmatched junction nucleotides: 7. CDR3 length: 14 amino acids. This CDR3 is CASSGGTGGEKLFF. The CDR3 DNA is TGCGCCAGCAGCGGCGGGACAGGAGGAGAAAAACTGTTTTTT.

The V gene is TRBV7-3, the J gene TRBJ2-3; weak D call: TRBD2 (5 bases). The CDR3 runs 17 residues. Germline-derived CDR1 and CDR2 are SGHTA and FQGTGA. Trimming took 2 bases from V and 1 from J, leaving 16 bases between them. In DNA form, the CDR3 reads TGTGCCAGCAGCTTACTCACGATAGCGCTAGGCACAGATACGCAGTATTTT. It encodes CASSLLTIALGTDTQYF.

This clonotype was detected ten times or more. The rearrangement joins TRBV20-1 to TRBJ2-5; 9 bases line up with TRBD1. CDR1 and CDR2 (germline): DFQATT, SNEGSKA (reference sequence). This CDR3 has 13 residues. The CDR3 bases are TGCAGCGGATGGGACAGGGTCAAAGAGACCCAGTACTTC. It codes for CSGWDRVKETQYF.

This clonotype was counted at least ten times. The CDR3 loop is CSAIGTGGTDTQYF. Here the CDR3 DNA reads TGCAGTGCTATCGGGACGGGAGGGACAGATACGCAGTATTTT. This rearrangement joins TRBV20-1 to TRBJ2-3; TRBD2 aligns across 8 bases. The V gene's germline CDR1 is DFQATT and CDR2 SNEGSKA (reference sequence). This CDR3 comprises 14 residues. The trim removed 4 bases at V and 3 bases at J, leaving 6 bases unmatched.

In its sample, this clonotype was seen many times. V usage is TRBV12-3 or TRBV12-4 and J usage is TRBJ2-3, with 14 bases matching TRBD2. This CDR3 is built from 15 residues. V trimming: 5 bases; J trimming: 3 bases; junction bases outside the gene matches: 1. The CDR3 bases are TGTGCCAGCAGTCGGACTAGCGGGAGGACAGATACGCAGTATTTT. It codes for CASSRTSGRTDTQYF.

V is TRBV9 and J is TRBJ2-7, with D possibly matching TRBD2 (6 bases). Trimming took off 2 bases at V and 7 bases at J, with 16 bases between the two ends. This CDR3 spans 14 amino acids. Germline assignment: CDR1 SGDLS and CDR2 YYNGEE. The CDR3 protein is CASSVGGGMGEQYF. The CDR3 DNA sequence: TGTGCCAGCAGCGTTGGTGGCGGGATGGGTGAGCAGTACTTC. The full variable domain, completed using reference TRBV9 and TRBJ2-7, is DSGVTQTPKHLITATGQRVTLRCSPRSGDLSVYWYQQSLDQGLQFLIQYYNGEERAKGNILERFSAQQFPDLHSELNLSSLELGDSALYFCASSVGGGMGEQYFGPGTRLTVT.

This clonotype appeared many times. The J gene is TRBJ1-1, the V gene TRBV9; D is perhaps TRBD1 (5 bases). Germline CDR1 SGDLS, CDR2 YYNGEE. This CDR3 spans 12 amino acids. V was trimmed by 2 bases and J by 6 bases, leaving 8 bases between them. Here the CDR3 DNA reads TGTGCCAGCAGCGTTGGGGGGGCTGAAGCTTTCTTT. Translation gives CASSVGGAEAFF.

This clonotype was recorded at least ten times. This chain uses TRBV5-1 with TRBJ1-5; the match to TRBD1 covers 7 bases. There are 15 residues in the CDR3. The ends lost 4 bases at V and 2 bases at J; junction bases unmatched: 6. Germline V gene data show CDR1 as SGHRS and CDR2 as YFSETQ. In nucleotides, the CDR3 is TGCGCCAGCAGCAAAGGGGGCGCGGGCAATCAGCCCCAGCATTTT. It is translated as CASSKGGAGNQPQHF.

The rearrangement uses TRBV7-9 and TRBJ1-1; D is unclear. Germline V gene data show CDR1 as SEHNR and CDR2 as FQNEAQ (reference sequence). The V gene lost 5 bases and the J gene lost 4 bases, with 5 bases spanning the gap. The CDR3 length is 11 residues. As DNA, the CDR3 is TGTGCCAGCAGCACCGGCACTGAAGCTTTCTTT. As protein: CASSTGTEAFF.

This clonotype was counted many times. The chain couples TRBV12-3 or TRBV12-4 to TRBJ2-7; D is tentatively TRBD1 or TRBD2 (5 bases each). Trimming shortened V by 5 bases and J by 6 bases, and 20 bases separated the two germline ends. This CDR3 has 15 amino acids. CDR3 in DNA: TGTGCCAGCAGTATAACCGGGACGGTGGTTGGCGAGCAGTACTTC. Translated, it gives CASSITGTVVGEQYF.